This TCR beta chain derives from a study of T cells in Graves' hyperthyroidism and ophthalmopathy. From RNA transcripts, TCR beta CDR3 regions were amplified. The HTBI primer set was used in a first-round RT-PCR of the TCR CDR3. From the multiplex PCR reads, TCRdb called clonotypes with MiXCR, one entry per CDR3 protein. The table has hundreds of thousands of distinct CDR3 sequences, roughly 15% seen once. This clonotype occurred many times. V was pared by 5 bases and J by 1 base, with 2 bases of the junction left unmatched. CDR3 length: 14 residues. CDR1 is KGHDR, CDR2 SFDVKD, per germline. V usage is TRBV24-1 and J usage is TRBJ2-5; TRBD1 matches at 8 bases. The TCR sequence derives from a man younger than 35 with Graves' ophthalmopathy. Sequencing was carried out using blood. CDR3 sequence reads: CATSVTGGQETQYF. For the CDR3, the DNA is TGTGCCACCAGTGTAACAGGGGGCCAAGAGACCCAGTACTTC.